The 17 T cell receptor beta chains in this list originate from one sample, sequenced in a study of regulatory T cells in long-lasting Graves disease. This sample's time point: newly diagnosed GD, antithyroid drugs for less than 3 months. TCR sequences were obtained from RNA taken from PBMCs. Relying on iRepertoire HTBI primers and Arm-PCR of CDR3 regions, the team built TCR beta libraries. TCRdb passed the multiplex PCR reads through MiXCR, listing each CDR3 protein once. The data show over 350,000 distinct CDR3 sequences, with approximately 16% seen just once and approximately 7.8% held by the top ten. This sample also appeared in a second study, on T cells in Graves' hyperthyroidism and ophthalmopathy.

The sample here was peripheral blood mononuclear cells (PBMCs), taken at new diagnosis, from a patient treated with antithyroid drugs. The source of these receptors is a woman in her forties with Graves disease.

This clonotype was observed many times. The genes are TRBV12-3 or TRBV12-4 and TRBJ1-5, with D possibly matching TRBD1 (5 bases). Trimming left V 8 bases short and J 2 bases short, with 7 bases between. This CDR3 is built from 12 residues. The CDR3 DNA reads as TGTGCCAGCGGGGGAGGCAATCAGCCCCAGCATTTT. Residues: CASGGGNQPQHF.

This clonotype showed up many times. The chain is built from TRBV6-2 or TRBV6-3 and TRBJ2-3; D is tentatively TRBD1 or TRBD2 (5 bases each). Germline-derived CDR1 and CDR2 are MNHEY and SVGEGT. Trimming removed 7 bases at V and 5 bases at J, with 16 bases between. CDR3 length: 14 residues. CDR3 DNA sequence: TGTGCCAGCACCGACACCCAGGGAGTAGATACGCAGTATTTT. As protein: CASTDTQGVDTQYF.

The rearrangement uses TRBV5-4 and TRBJ1-2, with no clear D. The length of the CDR3 is 12 residues. Germline V lookup: CDR1 SGHNT, CDR2 YYREEE (reference sequence). The germline V and J ends were trimmed by 0 bases and 7 bases, with 7 bases remaining between them. The chain's CDR3 is CASSLVGFGYTF. CDR3 bases: TGTGCCAGCAGCTTGGTTGGGTTTGGCTACACCTTC.

This clonotype was detected a few times. The chain employs TRBV6-5 and TRBJ2-7, with D maybe TRBD2 (6 bases). Germline V gene data show CDR1 as MNHEY and CDR2 as SVGAGI. The V gene lost 2 bases and the J gene lost 2 bases, with 13 bases spanning the gap. The CDR3 is 15 amino acids. The DNA for the CDR3 is TGTGCCAGCAGTTACGAGCGGGCCAAAACCTACGAGCAGTACTTC. It is translated as CASSYERAKTYEQYF.

The chain employs TRBV19 and TRBJ2-3; 9 nucleotides line up with TRBD2. The CDR3 loop spans 14 amino acids. Germline V gene data show CDR1 as LNHDA and CDR2 as SQIVND (reference sequence). After removal of 7 bases from V and 5 bases from J, the junction contained 7 bases not matched to a gene. The CDR3 protein is CASTIAGGLDTQYF. In DNA, the CDR3 is TGTGCCAGTACAATTGCGGGAGGGTTAGATACGCAGTATTTT.

This clonotype was picked up a small number of times. This chain connects TRBV20-1 to TRBJ2-7; 8 nucleotides line up with TRBD1. This CDR3 spans 14 amino acids. Germline trimming cut 3 bases from V and 5 bases from J; bases unmatched to any gene: 9. Germline V gives CDR1 DFQATT, CDR2 SNEGSKA (reference sequence). CDR3 amino acids: CSASRSGQVNEQYF. The CDR3 DNA is TGCAGTGCTAGTCGCTCGGGACAGGTTAACGAGCAGTACTTC.

This rearrangement joins TRBV13 to TRBJ2-2; 9 bases are shared with TRBD2. The germline V gene has CDR1 PRHDT and CDR2 FYEKMQ (reference sequence). Trimming at V came to 4 bases and at J to 6 bases, leaving 3 bases not matched to a gene. This CDR3 spans 14 amino acids. The CDR3 nucleotides are TGTGCCAGCAGCTCCGGGACTAGCTCCGGGGAGCTGTTTTTT. It yields the protein CASSSGTSSGELFF.

The chain carries TRBV20-1 and TRBJ2-1; TRBD1 might be the D (5 bases). The V gene lost 5 bases and the J gene lost 9 bases, with 11 bases spanning the gap. Germline CDR1 reads DFQATT; CDR2 reads SNEGSKA (reference sequence). The CDR3 has 11 residues. DNA for the CDR3: TGCAGTGCTCGACAGTCGGGTGAGCAGTTCTTC. This gives the protein CSARQSGEQFF.

As for this clonotype: A single base is all that separates this from a far larger clone, so a read error is likely. V is TRBV7-9 and J is TRBJ2-7; no definite D call. The germline CDR1 and CDR2 sequences are SEHNR and FQNEAQ (reference sequence). The CDR3 runs to 16 residues. The CDR3 coding sequence is TGTGCCAGCAGCTTGGGTACGACGGTAGGAACCTACGGGCAGTACTTC. Translation: CASSLGTTVGTYGQYF.

The chain links TRBV20-1 to TRBJ2-7; tentatively, D is TRBD2 (6 bases). Germline V CDR1 and CDR2: DFQATT, SNEGSKA (reference sequence). Trimming took 3 bases from V and 2 from J, leaving 17 bases between them. The CDR3 is made up of 15 amino acids. The CDR3 DNA reads as TGCAGTGCTAGGGGGGGTTGGGGCGAAACCTACGAGCAGTACTTC. Translation: CSARGGWGETYEQYF.

This clonotype has a count of ten or more. CDR3 protein: CASSIVWTSGNTGELFF. DNA of the CDR3: TGTGCCAGTAGTATAGTCTGGACTAGCGGGAACACCGGGGAGCTGTTTTTT. This chain uses TRBV19 with TRBJ2-2; 10 bases are a match to TRBD2. This CDR3 spans 17 amino acids. Germline V lookup: CDR1 LNHDA, CDR2 SQIVND (reference sequence). With V trimmed by 1 base and J by 1 base, 3 bases remained unmatched.

This clonotype came up many times. The CDR3 is CATSRDRGASQPQHF. In DNA form, the CDR3 reads TGTGCCACCAGCAGAGATCGGGGGGCAAGTCAGCCCCAGCATTTT. V usage is TRBV15 and J usage is TRBJ1-5, with a possible D match to TRBD1 (6 bases). Germline V CDR1 and CDR2: LNHNV, YYDKDF (reference sequence). Trimming cost V 0 bases and J 6 bases, with 12 bases left between them. This CDR3 has 15 residues.

The table lists this clonotype with many counts. The chain employs TRBV28 and TRBJ2-7, with TRBD1 matching over 7 bases. The trim removed 8 bases at V and 0 bases at J, leaving 1 base unmatched. Looked up from germline, CDR1 is MDHEN and CDR2 is SYDVKM. There are 12 residues in the CDR3. The DNA for the CDR3 is TGTGCCAGCGGGACAGTCTCCTACGAGCAGTACTTC. It specifies CASGTVSYEQYF.

This clonotype was observed many times. The V gene is TRBV10-3, the J gene TRBJ2-2; 7 bases match TRBD2. Germline trimming cut 2 bases from V and 2 bases from J; bases unmatched to any gene: 5. This CDR3 region has 16 residues. Germline V gene sequence: CDR1 ENHRY, CDR2 SYGVKD. The CDR3 sequence: CAISEVGLSNTGELFF. CDR3 DNA sequence: TGTGCCATCAGTGAGGTGGGACTATCAAACACCGGGGAGCTGTTTTTT.

The sample holds a few counts of this clonotype. The V gene is TRBV20-1, the J gene TRBJ2-5; TRBD1 aligns across 7 bases. J lost 0 bases, V lost 6 bases, and 1 base had no gene match. The germline V gene has CDR1 DFQATT and CDR2 SNEGSKA (reference sequence). The CDR3 is 12 amino acids. CDR3 residues: CSAGTDQETQYF. In DNA form, the CDR3 reads TGCAGTGCCGGGACAGACCAAGAGACCCAGTACTTC.

There are many counts of this clonotype. This rearrangement joins TRBV12-5 to TRBJ1-4, with 7 bases identical to TRBD1. The trim removed 6 bases at V and 8 bases at J, leaving 6 bases unmatched. The germline V gene has CDR1 LGHNT and CDR2 FRNRAP. The CDR3 consists of 13 residues. The CDR3 coding sequence is TGTGCTAGTGGCCGAGGGGGCGGAGAAAAACTGTTTTTT. Residues: CASGRGGGEKLFF.

The sample holds many counts of this clonotype. V gene TRBV6-5 combines with J gene TRBJ2-7; D is unclear. The CDR3 covers 15 residues. Germline V lookup: CDR1 MNHEY, CDR2 SVGAGI. V was clipped by 4 bases and J by 1 base, with 14 bases between them. The CDR3 reads CASSSRLLWSYEQYF. DNA of the CDR3: TGTGCCAGCAGTTCGCGCCTCCTATGGTCCTACGAGCAGTACTTC.